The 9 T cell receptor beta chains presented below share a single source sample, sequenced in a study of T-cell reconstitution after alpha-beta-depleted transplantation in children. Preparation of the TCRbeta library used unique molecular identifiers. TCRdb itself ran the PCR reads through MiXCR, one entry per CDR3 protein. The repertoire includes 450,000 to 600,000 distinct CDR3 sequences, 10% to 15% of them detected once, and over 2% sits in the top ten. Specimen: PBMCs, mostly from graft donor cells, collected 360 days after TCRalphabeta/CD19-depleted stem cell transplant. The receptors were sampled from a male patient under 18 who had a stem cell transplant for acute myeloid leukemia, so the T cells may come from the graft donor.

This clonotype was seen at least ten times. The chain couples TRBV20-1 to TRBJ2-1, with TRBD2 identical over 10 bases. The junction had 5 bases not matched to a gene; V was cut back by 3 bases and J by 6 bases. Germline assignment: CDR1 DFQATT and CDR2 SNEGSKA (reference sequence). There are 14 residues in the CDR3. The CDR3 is CSARGLAYANEQFF. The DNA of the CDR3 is TGCAGTGCTAGGGGACTAGCGTACGCCAATGAGCAGTTCTTC.

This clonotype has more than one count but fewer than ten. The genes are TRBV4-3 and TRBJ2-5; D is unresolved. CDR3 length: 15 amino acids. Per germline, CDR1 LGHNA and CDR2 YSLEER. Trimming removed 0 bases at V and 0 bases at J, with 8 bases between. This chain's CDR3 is CASSQERYHQETQYF. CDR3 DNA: TGCGCCAGCAGCCAAGAGCGGTACCACCAAGAGACCCAGTACTTC.

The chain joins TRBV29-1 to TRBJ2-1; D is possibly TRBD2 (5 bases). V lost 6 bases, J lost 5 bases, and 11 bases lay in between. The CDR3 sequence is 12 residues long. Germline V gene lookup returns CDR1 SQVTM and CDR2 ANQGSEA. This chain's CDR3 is CSVISADNEQFF. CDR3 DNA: TGCAGCGTGATTAGCGCGGACAATGAGCAGTTCTTC.

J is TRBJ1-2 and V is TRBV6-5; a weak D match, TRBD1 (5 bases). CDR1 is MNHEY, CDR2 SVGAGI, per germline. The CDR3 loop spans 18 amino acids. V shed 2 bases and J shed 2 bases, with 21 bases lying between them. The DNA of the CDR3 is TGTGCCAGCAGTTACCTCTATCAGGGTTCGGGAGAGAACTATGGCTACACCTTC. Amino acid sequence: CASSYLYQGSGENYGYTF.

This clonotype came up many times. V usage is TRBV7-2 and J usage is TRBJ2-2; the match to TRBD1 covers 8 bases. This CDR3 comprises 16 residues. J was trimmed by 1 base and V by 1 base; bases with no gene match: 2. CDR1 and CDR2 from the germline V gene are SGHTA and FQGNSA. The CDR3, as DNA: TGTGCCAGCAGCTTAGAGGGACAGGTGAACACCGGGGAGCTGTTTTTT. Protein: CASSLEGQVNTGELFF.

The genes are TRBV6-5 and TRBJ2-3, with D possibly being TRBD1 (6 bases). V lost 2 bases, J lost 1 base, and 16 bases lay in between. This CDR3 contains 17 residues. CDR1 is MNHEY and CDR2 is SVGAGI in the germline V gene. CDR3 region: CASSYPQGTPGTDTQYF. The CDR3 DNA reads TGTGCCAGCAGTTACCCGCAGGGGACCCCCGGCACAGATACGCAGTATTTT.

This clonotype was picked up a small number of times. Here the CDR3 reads CASRPYRGSTDTQYF. The CDR3 nucleotides read TGTGCCAGCAGACCCTACAGGGGGAGCACAGATACGCAGTATTTT. The V call is TRBV6-1, the J call TRBJ2-3; 8 positions agree with TRBD1. This CDR3 is 15 amino acids long. Unmatched junction bases numbered 5, after V lost 6 bases and J lost 0 bases. Germline CDR1 and CDR2: MNHNS and SASEGT.

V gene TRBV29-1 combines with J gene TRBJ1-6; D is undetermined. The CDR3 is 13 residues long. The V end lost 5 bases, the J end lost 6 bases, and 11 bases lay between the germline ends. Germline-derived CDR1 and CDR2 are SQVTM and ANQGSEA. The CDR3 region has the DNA TGCAGCGTTAAGGAGGCGATTAATTCACCCCTCCACTTT. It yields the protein CSVKEAINSPLHF.

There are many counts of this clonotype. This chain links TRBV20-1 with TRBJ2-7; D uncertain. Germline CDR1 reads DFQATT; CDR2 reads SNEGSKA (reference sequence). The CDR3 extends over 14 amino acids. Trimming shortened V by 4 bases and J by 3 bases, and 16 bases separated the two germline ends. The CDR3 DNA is TGCAGTGCTATACGGAATCCCGAGTTCTACGAGCAGTACTTC. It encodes CSAIRNPEFYEQYF.